These 14 T cell receptor beta chains were sequenced from one sample in a study of identifying expanded T cells in peripheral blood. The assay was immunoSEQ multiplex PCR, and TCRdb's table has in-frame clones only and misses some. The sample lists more than 85,000 clones, around 88% occurring once. The sequencing input was blood. These receptors all come from a person aged 18 to 75 in good health.

This rearrangement joins TRBV5-1 to TRBJ2-1; 8 bases match TRBD1. This CDR3 has 14 residues. From germline, CDR1 is SGHRS and CDR2 YFSETQ. Trimming cost V 1 base and J 7 bases; bases outside gene matches: 4. CDR3 region: CASSLTGGENEQFF. Here the CDR3 DNA reads TGCGCCAGCAGCTTGACAGGGGGTGAAAATGAGCAGTTCTTC.

The V gene is TRBV9, the J gene TRBJ2-2; a weak D match, TRBD2 (6 bases). Trimming shortened V by 2 bases and J by 7 bases, and 12 bases separated the two germline ends. Germline-derived CDR1 and CDR2 are SGDLS and YYNGEE. This CDR3 is built from 14 residues. The CDR3 DNA is TGTGCCAGCAGCGTCACCCCCGGGGGCGGGGAGCTGTTTTTT. Its protein product is CASSVTPGGGELFF.

The rearrangement links TRBV30 to TRBJ2-2; TRBD1 or TRBD2 may be the D gene (6 bases each). V shed 7 bases and J shed 9 bases, with 21 bases lying between them. There are 14 residues in the CDR3. Germline assignment: CDR1 GTSNPN and CDR2 SVGIG (reference sequence). DNA of the CDR3: TGTGCCTCGGGAGAGGTGCAGGGGTTCAGGGAGCTGTTTTTT. It translates to CASGEVQGFRELFF.

DNA for the CDR3: TGTGCCAGTACCCCGGGGGGGGGAGGAGACACTGAAGCTTTCTTT. This translates into CASTPGGGGDTEAFF. The J gene is TRBJ1-1, the V gene TRBV19; perhaps TRBD1 as D (5 bases). The CDR3 spans 15 residues. The germline V gene encodes CDR1 LNHDA and CDR2 SQIVND (reference sequence). V lost 7 bases to trimming and J lost 3 bases, with 18 bases between them.

This chain joins TRBV6-4 and TRBJ2-1, with D unclear. Germline CDR1 and CDR2: MRHNA and SNTAGT. The ends were cut back, 0 bases at V and 5 bases at J, with 11 bases in the middle. This CDR3 contains 15 residues. Here the CDR3 reads CASSDSVNGHNEQFF. Here the CDR3 DNA reads TGTGCCAGCAGTGACTCAGTTAACGGGCACAATGAGCAGTTCTTC.

The CDR3 protein is CASSYSFAGRGYGYTF. Written as DNA, the CDR3 is TGTGCCAGCAGTTACTCGTTTGCGGGGAGAGGATATGGCTACACCTTC. This chain connects TRBV6-5 to TRBJ1-2, with D unclear. V shed 0 bases and J shed 5 bases, with 16 bases lying between them. There are 16 residues in the CDR3. Germline V gene lookup returns CDR1 MNHEY and CDR2 SVGAGI.

The chain uses TRBV4-2 and TRBJ2-7, with 9 bases lining up with TRBD2. CDR3 length: 15 residues. Germline V gene lookup returns CDR1 LGHNA and CDR2 YNFKEQ. With 0 bases clipped from V and 3 bases from J, the junction kept 3 bases outside the gene matches. CDR3 in amino acids: CASSQELLAGYEQYF. The DNA of the CDR3 is TGTGCCAGCAGCCAAGAATTACTAGCGGGCTACGAGCAGTACTTC.

The chain couples TRBV30 to TRBJ1-2; tentative D call: TRBD1 (6 bases). The CDR3 length is 14 residues. With 4 bases removed from V and 0 bases from J, the gap between germline ends came to 12 bases. CDR1 and CDR2 (germline): GTSNPN, SVGIG (reference sequence). The CDR3 is CAWTLTGANYGYTF. The CDR3, as DNA: TGTGCCTGGACATTGACAGGTGCTAACTATGGCTACACCTTC.

The chain joins TRBV2 to TRBJ2-7; D is ambiguous. CDR3 length: 14 amino acids. Between the trimmed V and J ends, which lost 7 bases and 7 bases, there was a span of 20 bases. Looked up from germline, CDR1 is SNHLY and CDR2 is FYNNEI. The CDR3 loop reads CASIFGSGSSEQYF. CDR3 in DNA: TGTGCCAGCATATTCGGGTCAGGATCCTCGGAGCAGTACTTC.

This clone was observed a handful of times. The V and J genes are TRBV9 and TRBJ1-4; D ambiguous. The CDR3 covers 17 residues. Germline loops: CDR1 SGDLS, CDR2 YYNGEE. The V end was cut by 4 bases, the J end by 0 bases, with 16 bases between. The CDR3: CASSRTGSRATNEKLFF. The CDR3 DNA follows: TGTGCCAGCAGCAGAACCGGGAGTAGGGCAACTAATGAAAAACTGTTTTTT. Full variable domain (rest looked up from reference TRBV9 and TRBJ1-4): DSGVTQTPKHLITATGQRVTLRCSPRSGDLSVYWYQQSLDQGLQFLIQYYNGEERAKGNILERFSAQQFPDLHSELNLSSLELGDSALYFCASSRTGSRATNEKLFFGSGTQLSVL.

The chain has TRBV29-1 and TRBJ2-1, with D perhaps matching TRBD1 (6 bases). Trimming shortened V by 1 base and J by 7 bases, and 8 bases separated the two germline ends. The CDR3 has 12 residues. The V gene's germline CDR1 is SQVTM and CDR2 ANQGSEA. The CDR3 coding sequence is TGCAGCGTTGAAGCCAGGGGTAATGAGCAGTTCTTC. Translating it yields CSVEARGNEQFF.

This clone was found a few times. This sequence joins TRBV20-1 and TRBJ1-2, with a possible D match to TRBD1 (5 bases). Germline CDR1 is DFQATT and CDR2 is SNEGSKA (reference sequence). The length of the CDR3 is 11 residues. The CDR3 reads CRGPADYGYTF. The CDR3 region has the DNA TGCAGGGGACCCGCCGACTATGGCTACACCTTC.

The chain links TRBV14 to TRBJ2-2, with D tentatively TRBD1 (5 bases). Germline loops: CDR1 SGHDN, CDR2 FVKESK. Trimming took 0 bases from V and 1 from J, leaving 12 bases between them. This CDR3 has 17 amino acids. The CDR3 is CASSQDSWTQNTGELFF. The CDR3 DNA is TGTGCCAGCAGCCAAGATAGTTGGACACAGAACACCGGGGAGCTGTTTTTT.

The gene calls are TRBV19 and TRBJ2-3; 7 bases are a match to TRBD2. The CDR3 loop spans 13 amino acids. The junction had 2 bases not matched to a gene; V was cut back by 3 bases and J by 5 bases. Germline V CDR1 and CDR2: LNHDA, SQIVND (reference sequence). The CDR3 DNA reads as TGTGCCAGTAGTATTGGGGGGGTAGATACGCAGTATTTT. The encoded protein is CASSIGGVDTQYF.